These 14 T cell receptor beta chains share one sample of origin, sequenced in a study of cytomegalovirus exposure and HLA in healthy donors. Researchers ran the PCR with 60 Vbeta and 13 Jbeta primers. TCRdb keeps only in-frame clones here, not all; method: immunoSEQ multiplex PCR. This table holds more than 140,000 clones, around 66% found once. The sequencing input was PBMCs. The receptor source for this set is a woman aged 25 to 39 in good health and CMV-seropositive.

This clone was detected only a few times. The chain recombines TRBV6-1 with TRBJ2-5, with TRBD1 matching over 9 bases. The J call is uncertain, as TRBJ2-7 better fits the DNA end. Per the germline V gene, CDR1 is MNHNS and CDR2 is SASEGT. The CDR3 has 15 residues. The CDR3 loop is CASCPIGTGIYEQYF. The CDR3, as DNA: TGTGCCAGCTGCCCGATTGGGACAGGGATCTACGAGCAGTACTTC.

J is TRBJ2-7 and V is TRBV10-3, with 11 bases fitting TRBD2. The germline V gene has CDR1 ENHRY and CDR2 SYGVKD. This CDR3 comprises 12 residues. J was trimmed by 7 bases and V by 11 bases; bases with no gene match: 7. Here the CDR3 reads CASGSSGGEQYF. Written as DNA, the CDR3 is TGTGCCTCCGGGTCTAGCGGGGGGGAGCAGTACTTC.

The rearrangement uses TRBV5-1 and TRBJ2-1; TRBD2 matches at 11 bases. This CDR3 is built from 16 residues. Germline-derived CDR1 and CDR2 are SGHRS and YFSETQ. V lost 4 bases and J lost 2; bases outside the gene matches: 5. CDR3 in DNA: TGCGCCAGCAGCCTAGAGACTAGCGGGGCCTACAATGAGCAGTTCTTC. Its translation is CASSLETSGAYNEQFF.

V gene TRBV7-8 combines with J gene TRBJ2-2; tentative D call: TRBD1 (5 bases). The germline V gene encodes CDR1 SGHVS and CDR2 FQNEAQ. The V and J ends lost 3 bases and 0 bases respectively, with 8 bases between them. The CDR3 length is 15 residues. The CDR3 DNA reads TGTGCCAGCAGCTTGTTGACAGCGAACACCGGGGAGCTGTTTTTT. Translated: CASSLLTANTGELFF.

The V gene is TRBV5-1, the J gene TRBJ2-7; tentative D call: TRBD2 (5 bases). V was clipped by 6 bases and J by 3 bases, with 13 bases between them. CDR1 is SGHRS, CDR2 YFSETQ, per germline. The CDR3 is 13 residues long. CDR3 loop: CASNPDGSYEQYF. CDR3 in DNA: TGCGCCAGCAACCCAGATGGGAGCTACGAGCAGTACTTC. The entire variable domain, with the rest obtained from reference TRBV5-1 and TRBJ2-7, is as follows: KAGVTQTPRYLIKTRGQQVTLSCSPISGHRSVSWYQQTPGQGLQFLFEYFSETQRNKGNFPGRFSGRQFSNSRSEMNVSTLELGDSALYLCASNPDGSYEQYFGPGTRLTVT.

J is TRBJ1-1 and V is TRBV29-1, with D unresolved. Trimming left V 4 bases short and J 0 bases short, with 15 bases between. CDR3 length: 15 residues. CDR1 is SQVTM and CDR2 is ANQGSEA in the germline V gene. CDR3 in DNA: TGCAGCGTTGCCCCCGGATGGGCGATGAACACTGAAGCTTTCTTT. It specifies CSVAPGWAMNTEAFF.

This chain uses TRBV2 with TRBJ2-1; D ambiguous. V dropped 3 bases and J dropped 9 bases, with 3 bases sitting between them. Germline values: CDR1 SNHLY, CDR2 FYNNEI. The CDR3 is 10 residues long. CDR3 coding DNA: TGTGCCAGCAGTGACTTTGAGCAGTTCTTC. This sequence encodes CASSDFEQFF. The full variable domain, with the rest looked up from reference TRBV2 and TRBJ2-1, is EPEVTQTPSHQVTQMGQEVILRCVPISNHLYFYWYRQILGQKVEFLVSFYNNEISEKSEIFDDQFSVERPDGSNFTLKIRSTKLEDSAMYFCASSDFEQFFGPGTRLTVL.

The gene calls are TRBV5-4 and TRBJ2-7; TRBD1 aligns across 10 bases. CDR1 and CDR2 from the germline V gene are SGHNT and YYREEE (reference sequence). Losses at the gene ends were 0 bases for V and 0 bases for J; bases not matched to a gene: 3. The CDR3 length is 16 residues. As DNA, the CDR3 is TGTGCCAGCAGCTTGGGGACAGGGGGGGACTCCTACGAGCAGTACTTC. It specifies CASSLGTGGDSYEQYF.

The V gene is TRBV4-2, the J gene TRBJ2-7; D is perhaps TRBD1 (6 bases). CDR1 is LGHNA, CDR2 YNFKEQ, per germline. Between the trimmed V and J ends, which lost 2 bases and 3 bases, there was a span of 20 bases. The CDR3 totals 17 residues. The CDR3 spells CASSQKANVGQSYEQYF. CDR3 DNA sequence: TGTGCCAGCAGCCAAAAAGCAAACGTGGGACAAAGCTACGAGCAGTACTTC.

The genes are TRBV18 and TRBJ2-7; D is perhaps TRBD1 (5 bases). Germline assignment: CDR1 KGHSH and CDR2 LQKENI. Trimming took 1 base from V and 2 from J, leaving 9 bases between them. CDR3 length: 14 amino acids. Here the CDR3 reads CASSPLVGPYEQYF. The CDR3 DNA follows: TGTGCCAGCTCACCACTTGTGGGGCCCTACGAGCAGTACTTC.

The rearrangement joins TRBV27 to TRBJ2-7; TRBD1 might be the D (6 bases). V gave up 5 bases and J gave up 11 bases, with 19 bases separating them. Germline V gene data show CDR1 as MNHEY and CDR2 as SMNVEV (reference sequence). The CDR3 consists of 13 residues. CDR3 coding DNA: TGTGCCAGCAGTCCATGGGGGCGCAGGGTTAAGTACTTC. Encoded protein: CASSPWGRRVKYF.

This clone was observed a few times. The rearrangement joins TRBV29-1 to TRBJ1-2, with 9 bases lining up with TRBD1. Germline CDR1 is SQVTM and CDR2 is ANQGSEA. CDR3 length equals 14 residues. V gave up 5 bases and J gave up 7 bases; unmatched junction bases: 11. The CDR3: CSVRGGQGTGGYTF. In DNA form, the CDR3 reads TGCAGCGTTCGAGGAGGACAGGGGACGGGTGGCTACACCTTC.

This clone turned up a few times. The chain joins TRBV25-1 to TRBJ2-1, with 8 bases that match TRBD2. Germline V CDR1 and CDR2: MGHDK, SYGVNS. Trimming took 4 bases from V and 9 from J; bases not matched to a gene: 5. This CDR3 region has 13 residues. The CDR3: CASSVLLAGEQFF. In DNA form, the CDR3 reads TGTGCCAGCAGTGTACTTCTAGCGGGTGAGCAGTTCTTC. The full variable domain, in which reference TRBV25-1 and TRBJ2-1 provide the parts outside the CDR3, is EADIYQTPRYLVIGTGKKITLECSQTMGHDKMYWYQQDPGMELHLIHYSYGVNSTEKGDLSSESTVSRIRTEHFPLTLESARPSHTSQYLCASSVLLAGEQFFGPGTRLTVL.

The V call is TRBV5-1, the J call TRBJ1-1; possibly TRBD1 for D (5 bases). V dropped 4 bases and J dropped 4 bases, with 17 bases sitting between them. The V gene's germline CDR1 is SGHRS and CDR2 YFSETQ. CDR3 length: 15 residues. CDR3 coding DNA: TGCGCCAGCAGCCCTATATCAGGGTCAGGCACTGAAGCTTTCTTT. Its protein product is CASSPISGSGTEAFF.